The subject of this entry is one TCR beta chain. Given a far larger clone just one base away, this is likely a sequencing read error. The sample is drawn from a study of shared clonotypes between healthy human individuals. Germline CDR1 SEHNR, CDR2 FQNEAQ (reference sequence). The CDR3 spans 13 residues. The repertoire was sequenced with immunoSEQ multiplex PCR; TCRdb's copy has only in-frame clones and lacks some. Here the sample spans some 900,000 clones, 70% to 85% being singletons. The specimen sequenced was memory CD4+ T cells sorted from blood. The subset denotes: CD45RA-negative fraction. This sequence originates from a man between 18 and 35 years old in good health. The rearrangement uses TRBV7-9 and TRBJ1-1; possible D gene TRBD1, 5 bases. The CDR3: CANSWGLNTEAFF. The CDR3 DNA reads TGTGCCAACAGCTGGGGACTCAACACTGAAGCTTTCTTT. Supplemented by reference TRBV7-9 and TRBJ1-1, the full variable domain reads DTGVSQNPRHKITKRGQNVTFRCDPISEHNRLYWYRQTLGQGPEFLTYFQNEAQLEKSRLLSDRFSAERPKGSFSTLEIQRTEQGDSAMYLCANSWGLNTEAFFGQGTRLTVV.